This T cell receptor (beta chain) was captured by sequencing in a study of shared clonotypes between healthy human individuals (dated by TCRdb to 2019 to 2021). At the level of the whole study: The cohort comprised two women and a few men aged 18 to 49 years. For each donor, CD4 naive and CD4 memory were each given three plates, CD8 naive was given two plates, and CD8 memory was given one plate. To estimate repertoire size and how much clonotypes are shared between individuals, the study performed deep sequencing of blood TCR repertoires from roughly five healthy adults. To increase sequencing depth and limit assay-specific biases, TCR repertoire library preparation and sequencing were carried out by different laboratories using diverse techniques. Between about 0.8 and 9 billion PBMCs per donor were obtained by leukapheresis. Overall results and qualifications from the work: Pairwise subsampling indicated that sequencing depth was expected to affect the degree of clonotype sharing among donors. Only blood was sampled, and tissue TCR repertoires likely differ from those in blood. Sharing across a few donors was observed for roughly 5.4% of naive CD4, less than 4% of naive CD8, over 2% of memory CD4, and about 0.38% of memory CD8 clonotypes. Compared with non-shared clonotypes, clonotypes shared by all four sorted-subset donors had higher generation probabilities. Larger estimated clonotype richness was generally found for naive subsets than for memory subsets. Incomplete sequencing was indicated by rarefaction of sorted-subset datasets, despite the large sequencing depth. Because the study included a small number of donors, the genetic and exposure-history diversity represented was limited.

With regard to this clone: The antigen it recognizes is unknown. No much larger clone exists at a distance of one base, and base qualities are not known.

Using the deep immunoSEQ assay, multiplex PCR amplified TCR CDR3 regions from genomic DNA. For each cell subset, the extracted genomic DNA was distributed evenly across all wells of several immunoSEQ 96-well plates, and each plate served as one replicate. For sorted subsets, each replicate PCR was loaded with roughly 190 ng genomic DNA, equivalent to 30,000 or so T cell genomes. The purified libraries were quantified using a Qubit 3.0 fluorometer, sized with a Bioanalyzer 2100, and then quantified again using the KAPA Library Quantification kit. A separate single-read 150-cycle Illumina NextSeq 550 flow cell was used to sequence each immunoSEQ 96-well plate. The study's own analysis went as follows. The immunoSEQ output contained only junctional sequences without quality scores, so filtering could not match that applied to full-length reads. To assign V/J genes and CDR3, sequences were annotated against IMGT germline references using PyIR, a Python wrapper for IgBLAST v1.9. Reads with weak V/J assignments (E-value above 1e-6), missing CDR3, stop codons, out-of-frame junctions, or ambiguous translated residues were removed. V3J clonotypes were defined by identical inferred V gene, J gene, and CDR3 amino acid sequence. To compute the percentage overlap between repertoires, the number of shared unique clonotypes was divided by the size of the smaller repertoire. Three approaches were used to assess repertoire richness: RTK rarefaction, the Chao1 estimator, and Recon v2.1 estimates of unobserved clonotypes. OLGA was used to compute generation probabilities for all TCRbeta clonotypes that the gDNA method yielded from a handful of donors. The immuneACCESS repertoire file appears here via TCRdb, limited to in-frame rearrangements. These files lack a portion of the clones; in checked studies, under half of the deficit traces to unresolved V genes, and the cause of the others is not known. The V and J calls and clone size are taken from that table; D and trimming were inferred from the DNA. This sample is represented by some 2 million clones; about 94% of them were singletons. Around 1.2% of the sample is taken by the ten largest.

CD8 naive samples consisted of CD45RO-negative cells that were positively selected for CCR7, yielding a CD45RA+CCR7+ population without TemRA cells. The donors were healthy, HIV-negative adults who had no recently reported acute infections or vaccinations. All donors were Caucasian adults living in Nashville, Tennessee, USA. After blood collection by leukapheresis, PBMCs were isolated using Ficoll-Histopaque density gradient centrifugation and then cryopreserved in the vapor phase of liquid nitrogen. Purity and quantity of every magnetically sorted T cell population were checked by analytical flow cytometry. Genomic DNA was isolated from each sorted fraction and quantified by UV absorbance on a Nanodrop 2000c. Inclusive of the bounding cysteine and phenylalanine, the CDR3 is 15 residues long. Only CDR3 DNA is held: 45 bases, read in frame from base 1. V gives up 1 base and J gives up 3 bases, and the segment between their germline ends measures 13 bases.

The TCR was taken from a man in his late teens or twenties in good health. The rearranged segments are TRBV5-7 and TRBJ2-5, with TRBD1 as a weak D call on 5 bases. TRBV5-7 is flagged as an ORF with uncertain function. Sequences were obtained from naive CD8+ T cells sorted from blood. The cell subset or site label corresponds to: CD45RA+CCR7+. CDR3 reads: CASSLIRGAEETQYF. The DNA reads TGTGCCAGCAGCTTGATACGTGGGGCAGAAGAGACCCAGTACTTC.